Described below is a single T cell receptor (beta chain) sequence and its context. The CDR3 consists of 14 residues. V dropped 4 bases and J dropped 2; count of bases not matched to a gene: 4. Looked up from germline, CDR1 is SGHDN and CDR2 is FVKESK. The sample is drawn from a study of blood T cell repertoires in COVID-19. The assay was immunoSEQ multiplex PCR, and TCRdb's table has in-frame clones only and misses some. The sample yields about 200,000 clones, around 82% seen once. This receptor was taken from a man aged 35-49 years who had recovered from COVID-19. The sequencing input was PBMCs or T cells enriched from blood (not recorded which). This chain connects TRBV14 to TRBJ1-2; 7 bases line up with TRBD1. The CDR3 region has the DNA TGTGCCAGCAGCCGTTTGACAGGGAACTATGGCTACACCTTC. Amino acids: CASSRLTGNYGYTF.